These 30 T cell receptor beta chains came from one sample sequenced in a study of cytomegalovirus exposure and HLA in healthy donors. Primers included in the PCR were 60 Vbeta and 13 Jbeta primers. Profiled with immunoSEQ multiplex PCR; TCRdb holds only in-frame clones, not every one. The sample has 100,000 to 150,000 clones; nearly 80% are singletons. Sequencing was carried out using PBMCs. The receptors derive from a woman in her 40s in good health and CMV-seronegative.

With regard to this clone: Other DNA sequences in this sample translate to the same CDR3. V and J are TRBV18 and TRBJ2-5, with 7 bases identical to TRBD1. This CDR3 has 14 amino acids. After removal of 2 bases from V and 5 bases from J, the junction contained 5 bases not matched to a gene. Germline-derived CDR1 and CDR2 are KGHSH and LQKENI. This chain's CDR3 is CASSPTGVRETQYF. CDR3 DNA sequence: TGTGCCAGCTCACCAACAGGGGTTAGGGAGACCCAGTACTTC. Drawing the rest from reference TRBV18 and TRBJ2-5, the complete variable domain is NAGVMQNPRHLVRRRGQEARLRCSPMKGHSHVYWYRQLPEEGLKFMVYLQKENIIDESGMPKERFSAEFPKEGPSILRIQQVVRGDSAAYFCASSPTGVRETQYFGPGTRLLVL.

The chain is built from TRBV29-1 and TRBJ1-2; TRBD1 matches 8 bases. The CDR3 is 12 amino acids. The germline V gene has CDR1 SQVTM and CDR2 ANQGSEA. J was trimmed by 7 bases and V by 8 bases; bases with no gene match: 9. The CDR3 nucleotides are TGCAGCACGAGGACAGGGATGAGTGGCTACACCTTC. It is translated as CSTRTGMSGYTF.

CDR3 DNA sequence: TGTGCCAGCAGCGCCAGGGCGGCCGGGGAGCTGTTTTTT. Translated: CASSARAAGELFF. This chain joins TRBV9 and TRBJ2-2, with TRBD1 as a possible D gene (5 bases). V was pared by 3 bases and J by 6 bases, with 9 bases between. The CDR3 is 13 amino acids. Germline CDR1 SGDLS, CDR2 YYNGEE.

This chain uses TRBV11-2 with TRBJ2-5, with 7 bases identical to TRBD1. Per the germline V gene, CDR1 is SGHAT and CDR2 is FQNNGV. CDR3 size: 14 residues. V lost 5 bases and J lost 5; bases outside the gene matches: 8. DNA of the CDR3: TGTGCCAGCAGCCCTCGCGGACAGGCGGAGACCCAGTACTTC. This codes for CASSPRGQAETQYF.

The chain is built from TRBV18 and TRBJ2-3, with D possibly matching TRBD2 (6 bases). The V end was cut by 4 bases, the J end by 9 bases, with 14 bases between. This CDR3 is 13 amino acids long. Germline-derived CDR1 and CDR2 are KGHSH and LQKENI. CDR3 nucleotides: TGTGCCAGCTCACTCCACCCGGGGGAGACGCAGTATTTT. The encoded protein is CASSLHPGETQYF.

V usage is TRBV28 and J usage is TRBJ2-1; 10 positions match TRBD2. Trimming removed 7 bases from V and 8 bases from J; junction bases left unmatched: 5. This CDR3 spans 13 amino acids. The germline V gene has CDR1 MDHEN and CDR2 SYDVKM. The CDR3 reads CASKQRGGYEQFF. The CDR3 bases are TGTGCCAGCAAGCAGCGGGGGGGATATGAGCAGTTCTTC.

This sequence joins TRBV15 and TRBJ2-7; perhaps TRBD1 as D (6 bases). The V end lost 4 bases, the J end lost 6 bases, and 16 bases lay between the germline ends. The CDR3 spans 14 residues. The germline V gene encodes CDR1 LNHNV and CDR2 YYDKDF (reference sequence). CDR3 sequence reads: CATSTRTVRGEQYF. The DNA of the CDR3 is TGTGCCACCAGCACTCGGACAGTCCGGGGCGAGCAGTACTTC.

The gene calls are TRBV27 and TRBJ2-7, with 11 bases that match TRBD2. The CDR3 spans 14 residues. CDR1 MNHEY and CDR2 SMNVEV come from the germline V gene (reference sequence). With 1 base clipped from V and 5 bases from J, the junction kept 1 base outside the gene matches. CDR3 DNA sequence: TGTGCCAGCAGTTTATTGACTAGCGGGAACGAGCAGTACTTC. Its translation is CASSLLTSGNEQYF.

The chain employs TRBV2 and TRBJ2-7, with TRBD2 matching 7 bases. The CDR3 has 13 amino acids. V lost 6 bases to trimming and J lost 5 bases; unmatched junction nucleotides: 7. In germline, CDR1 is SNHLY, CDR2 FYNNEI. CDR3 region: CASSAGEVNEQYF. The CDR3, as DNA: TGTGCCAGCAGCGCGGGAGAGGTCAACGAGCAGTACTTC.

V and J are TRBV25-1 and TRBJ2-5; 9 nucleotides align to TRBD1. J was trimmed by 5 bases and V by 2 bases; bases with no gene match: 3. From germline, CDR1 is MGHDK and CDR2 SYGVNS. The CDR3 has 14 residues. The DNA of the CDR3 is TGTGCCAGCAGTGAAGGACAGGGGTGGGAGACCCAGTACTTC. Translated, it gives CASSEGQGWETQYF.

The rearrangement links TRBV12-1 to TRBJ1-5; the table's TRBD1 call for D was not verified on the DNA. TRBV12-1 is recorded as a pseudogene. The CDR3 has 15 residues. In DNA form, the CDR3 reads TGTGCCAGCAGCGCCCCGGGACACCGAAATCAGCCCCAGCATTTT. Translated, it gives CASSAPGHRNQPQHF.

This rearrangement joins TRBV18 to TRBJ2-1; 9 bases agree with TRBD1. J was trimmed by 7 bases and V by 2 bases; bases with no gene match: 9. Per the germline V gene, CDR1 is KGHSH and CDR2 is LQKENI. The CDR3 is 16 amino acids. CDR3 DNA sequence: TGTGCCAGCTCACCAGGAGGGACAGGGTTTGGGAATGAGCAGTTCTTC. Translating gives CASSPGGTGFGNEQFF.

In this sample, this clone turned up once. This chain joins TRBV28 and TRBJ2-7; 7 bases match TRBD1. J gave up 4 bases and V 5 bases, and 11 bases lay outside the gene matches. The length of the CDR3 is 15 residues. Germline CDR1 and CDR2: MDHEN and SYDVKM. The CDR3 bases are TGTGCCAGCAGTACCACAGGGGCGTCATATTACGAGCAGTACTTC. Translating it yields CASSTTGASYYEQYF.

This chain connects TRBV7-9 to TRBJ2-7; TRBD2 aligns across 12 bases. The germline V gene has CDR1 SEHNR and CDR2 FQNEAQ (reference sequence). The CDR3 length is 16 residues. The junction had 5 bases not matched to a gene; V was cut back by 3 bases and J by 2 bases. In DNA, the CDR3 is TGTGCCAGCAGCTTTAGGACTAGCGGGGCCCCCTACGAGCAGTACTTC. Amino acids: CASSFRTSGAPYEQYF.

The genes are TRBV15 and TRBJ2-7, with 10 bases matching TRBD2. Per germline, CDR1 LNHNV and CDR2 YYDKDF (reference sequence). The CDR3 covers 15 residues. V shed 3 bases and J 5 bases; nucleotides not matched to a gene: 7. The CDR3 loop reads CATSSTAGGPHEQYF. CDR3 in DNA: TGTGCCACCAGCAGTACAGCGGGAGGGCCACACGAGCAGTACTTC.

In its sample, this clone was seen once. The rearrangement joins TRBV28 to TRBJ2-7; D is undetermined. Germline-derived CDR1 and CDR2 are MDHEN and SYDVKM. The ends were cut back, 5 bases at V and 3 bases at J, with 5 bases in the middle. The CDR3 spans 11 residues. DNA of the CDR3: TGTGCCAGCAGTCCGTTCTACGAGCAGTACTTC. Amino acid sequence: CASSPFYEQYF.

This clone has only a few counts. The chain employs TRBV5-6 and TRBJ1-5; 12 bases fit TRBD1. This CDR3 comprises 15 residues. Looked up from germline, CDR1 is SGHDT and CDR2 is YYEEEE. J lost 6 bases, V lost 3 bases, and 4 bases had no gene match. The CDR3 reads CASSSGTGGSQPQHF. In nucleotides, the CDR3 is TGTGCCAGCAGCTCCGGGACAGGGGGCAGTCAGCCCCAGCATTTT.

The chain combines TRBV29-1 with TRBJ1-5, with unresolved D. CDR3 length equals 13 residues. Germline assignment: CDR1 SQVTM and CDR2 ANQGSEA. The V end was cut by 5 bases, the J end by 2 bases, with 10 bases between. The CDR3 region has the DNA TGCAGCGTTAGTGAGAATCGCAATCAGCCCCAGCATTTT. Residues: CSVSENRNQPQHF.

Points on this clone: Germline is not matched at one junction end, which may reflect a read error. The CDR3 region has the DNA TGTGCCAGCAGTTCGTTCCTAGCGGGGGACAATGGGCAGTTCTTC. Protein sequence: CASSSFLAGDNGQFF. This chain uses TRBV27 with TRBJ2-1, with 10 bases lining up with TRBD2. Germline V gene sequence: CDR1 MNHEY, CDR2 SMNVEV (reference sequence). This CDR3 spans 15 amino acids.

In nucleotides, the CDR3 is TGTGCCAGCAGCTTGGTGGGCGGAGGGGAACAAGAGACCCAGTACTTC. Translated: CASSLVGGGEQETQYF. The chain recombines TRBV5-4 with TRBJ2-5; perhaps TRBD2 as D (6 bases). V was pared by 0 bases and J by 2 bases, with 14 bases between. CDR1 SGHNT and CDR2 YYREEE come from the germline V gene (reference sequence). The CDR3 covers 16 residues.

This clone was seen a handful of times. The J gene is TRBJ1-2, the V gene TRBV2; D gene ambiguous. The CDR3 sequence is 12 residues long. V lost 7 bases, J lost 8 bases, and 14 bases lay in between. The V gene's germline CDR1 is SNHLY and CDR2 FYNNEI. CDR3 in DNA: TGTGCCAGCAACCAGTTTCCCCTCGGCTACACCTTC. Encoded protein: CASNQFPLGYTF.

This clone was observed a handful of times. The chain couples TRBV6-1 to TRBJ2-7; maybe TRBD1 (5 bases). The germline V gene encodes CDR1 MNHNS and CDR2 SASEGT. CDR3 size: 14 residues. The germline V and J ends were trimmed by 3 bases and 2 bases, with 11 bases remaining between them. In DNA, the CDR3 is TGTGCCAGCAGTGAGTCAGGGATTGCCTACGAGCAGTACTTC. Residues: CASSESGIAYEQYF.

This clone appeared once. The V call is TRBV2, the J call TRBJ1-5, with D hard to call. Germline values: CDR1 SNHLY, CDR2 FYNNEI. This CDR3 region has 10 residues. V was cut by 8 bases and J by 6 bases, with 5 bases left in between. CDR3 nucleotides: TGTGCCAGCGGGAGTCAGCCCCAGCATTTT. It codes for CASGSQPQHF.

This clone was recorded once. The chain's CDR3 is CASSSNYGYTF. Here the CDR3 DNA reads TGTGCCAGCAGTTCCAATTATGGCTACACCTTC. This chain uses TRBV28 with TRBJ1-2; D call uncertain. The CDR3 is 11 residues long. Germline V lookup: CDR1 MDHEN, CDR2 SYDVKM. V was pared by 4 bases and J by 5 bases, with 5 bases between.

The chain combines TRBV18 with TRBJ2-1, with TRBD2 identical over 12 bases. This CDR3 is 17 amino acids long. The J segment lost 2 bases and the V segment lost 3 bases, leaving 5 bases of the junction unmatched. Germline V CDR1 and CDR2: KGHSH, LQKENI. The CDR3 loop is CASSPSTSGRPYNEQFF. In DNA, the CDR3 is TGTGCCAGCTCACCTTCTACTAGCGGGAGGCCCTACAATGAGCAGTTCTTC. The whole variable domain, remainder taken from reference TRBV18 and TRBJ2-1, is NAGVMQNPRHLVRRRGQEARLRCSPMKGHSHVYWYRQLPEEGLKFMVYLQKENIIDESGMPKERFSAEFPKEGPSILRIQQVVRGDSAAYFCASSPSTSGRPYNEQFFGPGTRLTVL.

This chain uses TRBV11-2 with TRBJ2-1; 9 nucleotides line up with TRBD2. The J segment lost 4 bases and the V segment lost 5 bases, leaving 15 bases of the junction unmatched. The CDR3 runs to 18 residues. Germline CDR1 and CDR2: SGHAT and FQNNGV. CDR3 sequence: CASSDSGRGGYLYNEQFF. The CDR3, as DNA: TGTGCCAGCAGCGATAGCGGGAGAGGAGGTTACTTATACAATGAGCAGTTCTTC. Filled out from reference TRBV11-2 and TRBJ2-1, the complete variable domain reads EAGVAQSPRYKIIEKRQSVAFWCNPISGHATLYWYQQILGQGPKLLIQFQNNGVVDDSQLPKDRFSAERLKGVDSTLKIQPAKLEDSAVYLCASSDSGRGGYLYNEQFFGPGTRLTVL.

The V and J genes are TRBV5-4 and TRBJ1-3; 8 positions agree with TRBD1. CDR3 length: 14 residues. Germline-derived CDR1 and CDR2 are SGHNT and YYREEE (reference sequence). With 2 bases clipped from V and 7 bases from J, the junction kept 5 bases outside the gene matches. CDR3 sequence (DNA): TGTGCCAGCAGCTTTAGCCAGGGGGCGAACACCATATATTTT. Its protein is CASSFSQGANTIYF.

The chain carries TRBV11-2 and TRBJ2-2, with D perhaps matching TRBD2 (6 bases). The CDR3 has 13 residues. Germline CDR1 SGHAT, CDR2 FQNNGV. Trimming left V 5 bases short and J 8 bases short, with 12 bases between. This chain's CDR3 is CASSPWGEGELFF. DNA of the CDR3: TGTGCCAGCAGCCCCTGGGGGGAGGGGGAGCTGTTTTTT. The variable domain in full, completed from reference TRBV11-2 and TRBJ2-2, reads EAGVAQSPRYKIIEKRQSVAFWCNPISGHATLYWYQQILGQGPKLLIQFQNNGVVDDSQLPKDRFSAERLKGVDSTLKIQPAKLEDSAVYLCASSPWGEGELFFGEGSRLTVL.

The gene calls are TRBV5-6 and TRBJ1-1; 7 bases fit TRBD1. The length of the CDR3 is 14 residues. After removal of 4 bases from V and 2 bases from J, the junction contained 5 bases not matched to a gene. Germline CDR1 and CDR2: SGHDT and YYEEEE. In nucleotides, the CDR3 is TGTGCCAGCAGCCCGGGACAGATTAACACTGAAGCTTTCTTT. Translated, it gives CASSPGQINTEAFF.

The J gene is TRBJ1-5, the V gene TRBV4-3; 10 nucleotides match TRBD1. CDR1 is LGHNA and CDR2 is YSLEER in the germline V gene. Losses at the gene ends were 4 bases for V and 2 bases for J; bases not matched to a gene: 2. The CDR3 sequence is 15 residues long. The CDR3 protein is CASSRDRGRNQPQHF. DNA for the CDR3: TGCGCCAGCAGCCGGGACAGGGGCCGCAATCAGCCCCAGCATTTT.